This T cell receptor (beta chain) derives from a study of blood T cell repertoires in COVID-19. Study context: The analysed material was cDNA or gDNA that came from T cells, B-cell-depleted T cells, or PBMCs.

V was clipped by 10 bases and J by 4 bases, with 13 bases between them. The CDR3 is 12 residues long. Germline assignment: CDR1 MDHEN and CDR2 SYDVKM. As processed by the authors: Scientists estimated how many nucleated cells there were by amplifying reference gene primers. Sequencing used immunoSEQ multiplex PCR; TCRdb keeps in-frame clones, though not all of them. V and J calls and clone size come straight from that table; D and trimming were deduced from the DNA. The repertoire has 150,000 to 200,000 clones, around 76% of them found once; the top ten carry less than 9.5%. The sequenced sample consisted of peripheral blood. This sequence was found in a woman aged 55-70 years with COVID-19, enrolled during active disease. The chain couples TRBV28 to TRBJ2-5; weak D call: TRBD1 (6 bases). The CDR3 loop is CAITTGSETQYF. The CDR3 bases are TGTGCCATAACTACAGGGTCAGAGACCCAGTACTTC.